A selection of T cell receptor beta chains follows, all from one sample in a study of T-cell reconstitution after alpha-beta-depleted transplantation in children. TCRdb redid the calling of the PCR reads with MiXCR, one entry per CDR3 protein. The sample yields 190,000 or so distinct CDR3 sequences, 6.3% seen once. The input for sequencing was PBMCs, taken before TCRalphabeta/CD19-depleted stem cell transplant. The receptor set was obtained from a girl under three years old with combined immunodeficiency, due to receive a stem cell transplant. Each CDR3 is given with its conserved first and last residue. Each record gives: V gene, J gene, clone size, D gene, CDR3 protein, CDR3 DNA. The D gene is left open where the match is weak. Not all rows give a size; the values are once, few, many and, for expanded clones, a class.

TRBV29-1	TRBJ1-2	few	.	CSVEPGDSGYTF	TGCAGCGTTGAACCGGGGGACTCTGGCTACACCTTC
TRBV11-2	TRBJ2-1	many	TRBD2	CASKFGGAMSEQFF	TGTGCCAGCAAATTCGGGGGGGCCATGAGTGAGCAGTTCTTC
TRBV12-3/TRBV12-4	TRBJ2-1	many	.	CASSEDSLNEQFF	TGTGCCAGCAGTGAGGACAGCCTCAATGAGCAGTTCTTC
TRBV28	TRBJ2-2	many	.	CASSWTAGELFF	TGTGCCAGCAGTTGGACTGCCGGGGAGCTGTTTTTT
TRBV5-1	TRBJ2-1	many	.	CASSPHEGGRNEQFF	TGCGCCAGCAGCCCCCATGAGGGGGGCCGGAATGAGCAGTTCTTC
TRBV27	TRBJ2-2	many	.	CASSRGGSTGELFF	TGTGCCAGCAGTAGAGGGGGGAGCACCGGGGAGCTGTTTTTT
TRBV3-1	TRBJ2-1	many	.	CASSQGSDGYNEQFF	TGTGCCAGCAGCCAAGGCTCGGACGGTTACAATGAGCAGTTCTTC
TRBV7-2	TRBJ1-2	.	.	CASSFFWTNGADGYTF	TGTGCCAGCAGCTTTTTCTGGACGAATGGGGCCGATGGCTACACCTTC
TRBV7-2	TRBJ2-7	many	TRBD1	CASRRTGRSYEQYF	TGTGCCAGCAGGCGGACAGGGAGAAGCTACGAGCAGTACTTC
TRBV7-9	TRBJ2-5	many	.	CASSSPEDGEGTQYF	TGTGCCAGCAGCTCCCCCGAGGACGGTGAAGGGACCCAGTACTTC
TRBV28	TRBJ2-5	many	.	CASSLSKETQYF	TGTGCCAGCAGTCTTTCAAAAGAGACCCAGTACTTC
TRBV4-2	TRBJ2-3	many	.	CASSQARLVGTDTQYF	TGTGCCAGCAGCCAAGCTCGACTAGTGGGGACAGATACGCAGTATTTT
TRBV11-2	TRBJ2-7	many	.	CASSLDWGGQRSYEQYF	TGTGCCAGCAGCTTAGATTGGGGGGGACAAAGATCCTACGAGCAGTACTTC
TRBV3-1	TRBJ2-7	many	TRBD2	CASNLAGAYEQYF	TGTGCCAGCAACCTAGCGGGAGCCTACGAGCAGTACTTC
TRBV28	TRBJ2-1	few	.	CASSLAPGLIYNEQFF	TGTGCCAGCAGTCTCGCTCCCGGACTAATATACAATGAGCAGTTCTTC
TRBV15	TRBJ2-1	many	.	CATSRDHRAYNEQFF	TGTGCCACCAGCAGAGATCACAGGGCCTACAATGAGCAGTTCTTC
TRBV5-1	TRBJ2-7	many	.	CASSFGSGYEQYF	TGCGCCAGCAGTTTCGGGTCTGGCTACGAGCAGTACTTC
TRBV20-1	TRBJ2-2	many	TRBD2	CSADLDPGLANTGELFF	TGCAGTGCCGACCTTGACCCGGGACTAGCCAACACCGGGGAGCTGTTTTTT
TRBV11-2	TRBJ2-1	many	TRBD2	CASLQYGGALYNEQFF	TGTGCCAGCCTTCAATACGGGGGGGCCCTCTACAATGAGCAGTTCTTC
TRBV6-5	TRBJ2-7	many	.	CASNRDEISYEQYF	TGTGCCAGCAACCGGGACGAGATCTCCTACGAGCAGTACTTC
TRBV24-1	TRBJ1-2	many	.	CATSDLTPIFNYGYTF	TGTGCCACCAGTGATTTAACGCCCATTTTTAACTATGGCTACACCTTC
TRBV12-3/TRBV12-4	TRBJ2-5	.	.	CASRPKKGETQYF	TGTGCCAGCAGACCTAAAAAAGGAGAGACCCAGTACTTC
TRBV7-9	TRBJ1-1	many	.	CASSVGDTAVAEAFF	TGTGCCAGCAGCGTTGGGGACACCGCTGTGGCTGAAGCTTTCTTT
TRBV13	TRBJ2-1	few	TRBD2	CASSSWGGWINEQFF	TGTGCCAGCAGCTCATGGGGGGGGTGGATCAATGAGCAGTTCTTC
TRBV4-3	TRBJ2-5	many	TRBD2	CASSQDWSGGRETQYF	TGCGCCAGCAGCCAAGATTGGAGCGGGGGAAGAGAGACCCAGTACTTC
TRBV7-2	TRBJ2-1	many	TRBD1	CASSRTGTGGDEQFF	TGTGCCAGCAGCAGAACCGGGACAGGGGGCGATGAGCAGTTCTTC
TRBV27	TRBJ2-2	few	.	CASSSDYFTGELFF	TGTGCCAGCAGTTCCGACTACTTCACCGGGGAGCTGTTTTTT
TRBV3-1	TRBJ1-4	many	.	CASTFRGQPPYEKLFF	TGTGCCAGCACCTTCCGAGGGCAGCCACCTTATGAAAAACTGTTTTTT
TRBV29-1	TRBJ2-1	many	.	CSVAARTTPYNEQFF	TGCAGCGTAGCGGCCCGGACAACTCCCTACAATGAGCAGTTCTTC
TRBV6-2/TRBV6-3	TRBJ2-1	many	TRBD2	CASSPLSRDYRRNEQFF	TGTGCCAGCAGTCCCCTCAGCCGGGACTATAGGCGCAATGAGCAGTTCTTC
TRBV12-3/TRBV12-4	TRBJ1-2	many	.	CASTTAGYGYTF	TGTGCCAGCACCACGGCCGGCTATGGCTACACCTTC
TRBV27	TRBJ2-1	many	.	CASSFSLVGASEQFF	TGTGCCAGCAGTTTTTCGCTAGTAGGGGCATCTGAGCAGTTCTTC